These 8 T cell receptor beta chains were sequenced from one sample in a study of early T cells in non-severe SARS-CoV-2 infection. TCRdb reanalysed the 5' RACE reads using MiXCR and keeps one entry per CDR3 protein. The sample yields tens of thousands of distinct CDR3 sequences, nearly 6% seen once. Material for sequencing was whole blood. Receptors originate from an adult who was a healthcare worker with PCR-confirmed SARS-CoV-2 infection or an uninfected control (not recorded which).

The sample holds many counts of this clonotype. The genes are TRBV12-3 or TRBV12-4 and TRBJ2-2; D is possibly TRBD2 (6 bases). This CDR3 is built from 13 residues. V was clipped by 8 bases and J by 2 bases, with 9 bases between them. The CDR3 loop is CASGTVNTGELFF. The CDR3 nucleotides read TGTGCCAGCGGGACTGTTAACACCGGGGAGCTGTTTTTT.

This clonotype turned up a few times. The V call is TRBV6-2 or TRBV6-3, the J call TRBJ2-5; D perhaps matches TRBD2 (6 bases). The V and J ends lost 4 bases and 3 bases respectively, with 18 bases between them. CDR1 is MNHEY and CDR2 is SVGEGT in the germline V gene. The CDR3 sequence is 16 residues long. The CDR3: CASSFPSRDFEETQYF. The CDR3 DNA sequence: TGTGCCAGCAGTTTTCCCTCCCGGGACTTCGAAGAGACCCAGTACTTC.

This clonotype has a count of ten or more. The genes are TRBV20-1 and TRBJ2-3; 11 bases fit TRBD2. Losses at the gene ends were 6 bases for V and 5 bases for J; bases not matched to a gene: 4. Germline V gene sequence: CDR1 DFQATT, CDR2 SNEGSKA (reference sequence). The CDR3 length is 13 residues. The CDR3, as DNA: TGCAGTGCCGGACTAGCGGGCCAAGATACGCAGTATTTT. This codes for CSAGLAGQDTQYF.

The V call is TRBV12-3 or TRBV12-4, the J call TRBJ1-2; D call uncertain. V was pared by 6 bases and J by 1 base, with 18 bases between. The CDR3 covers 16 residues. The DNA of the CDR3 is TGTGCCAGCAGCACCCAGGTCGGACCTATTAACTATGGCTACACCTTC. Its translation is CASSTQVGPINYGYTF.

This clonotype was observed many times. The V call is TRBV29-1, the J call TRBJ2-1; TRBD2 agrees at 14 bases. Per germline, CDR1 SQVTM and CDR2 ANQGSEA. The CDR3 is 17 residues long. The trim removed 3 bases at V and 6 bases at J, leaving 10 bases unmatched. For the CDR3, the DNA is TGCAGCGTTGACGGGACTAGCGGGGGTCCGGGTACCAATGAGCAGTTCTTC. Translation: CSVDGTSGGPGTNEQFF.

This clonotype was detected many times. V and J are TRBV15 and TRBJ1-4; no definite D call. The CDR3 loop spans 13 amino acids. Trimming shortened V by 7 bases and J by 6 bases, and 12 bases separated the two germline ends. Germline assignment: CDR1 LNHNV and CDR2 YYDKDF (reference sequence). The CDR3 DNA is TGTGCCACCAACAGTCCCCCCGATGAAAAACTGTTTTTT. Translation gives CATNSPPDEKLFF.

This chain joins TRBV9 and TRBJ2-3, with unresolved D. V was clipped by 0 bases and J by 8 bases, with 10 bases between them. The CDR3 has 13 residues. The germline V gene has CDR1 SGDLS and CDR2 YYNGEE. The CDR3 bases are TGTGCCAGCAGCGTAGCTGGCAAGGGTACGCAGTATTTT. Its protein product is CASSVAGKGTQYF.

At least ten counts were recorded for this clonotype. The chain combines TRBV20-1 with TRBJ1-1, with D perhaps matching TRBD1 (5 bases). V was trimmed by 3 bases and J by 3 bases, leaving 14 bases between them. The CDR3 length is 14 residues. Germline V lookup: CDR1 DFQATT, CDR2 SNEGSKA (reference sequence). CDR3 loop: CSARRAGFDTEAFF. The CDR3 region has the DNA TGCAGTGCTAGGCGTGCAGGGTTTGACACTGAAGCTTTCTTT.